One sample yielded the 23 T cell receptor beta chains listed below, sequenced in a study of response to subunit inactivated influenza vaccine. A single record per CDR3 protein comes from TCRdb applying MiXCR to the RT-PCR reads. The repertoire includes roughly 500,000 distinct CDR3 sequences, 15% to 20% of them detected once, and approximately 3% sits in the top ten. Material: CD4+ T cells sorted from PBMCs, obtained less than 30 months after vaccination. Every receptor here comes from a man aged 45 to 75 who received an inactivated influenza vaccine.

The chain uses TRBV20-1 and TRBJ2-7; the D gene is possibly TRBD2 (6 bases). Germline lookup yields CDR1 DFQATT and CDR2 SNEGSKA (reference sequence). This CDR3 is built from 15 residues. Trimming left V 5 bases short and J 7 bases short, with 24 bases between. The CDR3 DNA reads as TGCAGTGCTGGGGAATGGGGGGAACCGTTTTATGAGCAGTACTTC. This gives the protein CSAGEWGEPFYEQYF.

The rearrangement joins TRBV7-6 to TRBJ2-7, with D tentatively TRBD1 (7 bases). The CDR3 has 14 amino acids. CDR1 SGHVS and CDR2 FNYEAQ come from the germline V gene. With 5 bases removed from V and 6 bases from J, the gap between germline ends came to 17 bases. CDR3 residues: CASSPPEGAGEQYF. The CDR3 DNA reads TGTGCCAGCAGCCCCCCGGAGGGGGCGGGCGAGCAGTACTTC. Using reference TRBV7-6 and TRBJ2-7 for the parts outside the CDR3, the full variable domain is GAGVSQSPRYKVTKRGQDVALRCDPISGHVSLYWYRQALGQGPEFLTYFNYEAQQDKSGLPNDRFSAERPEGSISTLTIQRTEQRDSAMYRCASSPPEGAGEQYFGPGTRLTVT.

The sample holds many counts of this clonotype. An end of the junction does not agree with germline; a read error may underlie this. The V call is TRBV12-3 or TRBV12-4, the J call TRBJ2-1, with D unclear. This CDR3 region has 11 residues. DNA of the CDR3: TGTGCCAGCAGTTCCTTCAATGAGCAGTTCTTC. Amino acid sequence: CASSSFNEQFF.

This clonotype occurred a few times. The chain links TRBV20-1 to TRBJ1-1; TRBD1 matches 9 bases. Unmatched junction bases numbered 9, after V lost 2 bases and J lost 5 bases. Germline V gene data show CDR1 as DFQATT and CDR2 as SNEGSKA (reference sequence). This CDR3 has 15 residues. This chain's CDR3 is CSARPTGGGRTEAFF. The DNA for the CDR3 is TGCAGTGCTAGACCAACAGGGGGCGGGAGGACTGAAGCTTTCTTT.

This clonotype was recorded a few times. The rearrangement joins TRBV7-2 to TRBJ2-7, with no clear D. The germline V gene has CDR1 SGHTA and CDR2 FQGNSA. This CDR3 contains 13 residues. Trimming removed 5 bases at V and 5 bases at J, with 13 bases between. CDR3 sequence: CASSPFASNEQYF. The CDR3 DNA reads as TGTGCCAGCAGCCCATTCGCCTCTAACGAGCAGTACTTC.

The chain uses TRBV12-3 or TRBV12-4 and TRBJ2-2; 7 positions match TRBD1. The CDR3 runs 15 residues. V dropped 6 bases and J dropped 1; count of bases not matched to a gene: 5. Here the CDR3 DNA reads TGTGCCAGCAGGGACCGGACAGGGAACACCGGGGAGCTGTTTTTT. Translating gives CASRDRTGNTGELFF.

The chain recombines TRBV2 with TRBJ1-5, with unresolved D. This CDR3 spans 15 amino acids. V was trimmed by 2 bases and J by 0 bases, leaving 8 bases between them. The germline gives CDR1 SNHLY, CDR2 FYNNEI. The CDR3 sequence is CASSEFRNSNQPQHF. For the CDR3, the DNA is TGTGCCAGCAGTGAATTTCGGAATAGCAATCAGCCCCAGCATTTT.

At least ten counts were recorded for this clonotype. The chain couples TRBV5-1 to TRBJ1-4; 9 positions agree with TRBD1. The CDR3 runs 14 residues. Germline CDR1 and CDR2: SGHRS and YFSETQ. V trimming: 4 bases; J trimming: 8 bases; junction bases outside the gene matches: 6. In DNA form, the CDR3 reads TGCGCCAGCAGCGCCGGAACAGGGGGCGAAAAACTGTTTTTT. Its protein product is CASSAGTGGEKLFF.

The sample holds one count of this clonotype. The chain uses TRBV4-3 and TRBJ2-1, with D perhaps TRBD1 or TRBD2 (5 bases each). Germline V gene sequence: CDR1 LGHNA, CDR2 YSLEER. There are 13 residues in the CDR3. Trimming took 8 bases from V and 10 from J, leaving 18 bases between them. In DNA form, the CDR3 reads TGCGCCAGCGCTACCGGGACCTCAACCGAGCAGTTCTTC. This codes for CASATGTSTEQFF.

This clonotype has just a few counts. The CDR3 region is CASRPGGRTYSNQPQHF. The DNA of the CDR3 is TGTGCCAGCAGACCGGGGGGGCGCACTTATAGCAATCAGCCCCAGCATTTT. The V gene is TRBV6-2 or TRBV6-3, the J gene TRBJ1-5; TRBD1 might be the D (6 bases). V lost 6 bases to trimming and J lost 0 bases, with 18 bases between them. Germline V gives CDR1 MNHEY, CDR2 SVGEGT. The CDR3 totals 17 residues.

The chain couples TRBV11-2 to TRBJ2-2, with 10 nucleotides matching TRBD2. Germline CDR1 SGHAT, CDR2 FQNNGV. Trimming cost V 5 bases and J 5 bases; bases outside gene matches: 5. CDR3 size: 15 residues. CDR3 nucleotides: TGTGCCAGCAGCCGAGGACTAGCGGATACCGGGGAGCTGTTTTTT. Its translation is CASSRGLADTGELFF.

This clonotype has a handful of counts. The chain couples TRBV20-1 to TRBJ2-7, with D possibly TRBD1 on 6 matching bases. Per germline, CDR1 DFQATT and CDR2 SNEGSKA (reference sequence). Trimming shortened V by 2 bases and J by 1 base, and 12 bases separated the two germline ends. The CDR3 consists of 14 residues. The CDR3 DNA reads TGCAGTGCTAGAAGACAGGCCCTTTCCTACGAGCAGTACTTC. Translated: CSARRQALSYEQYF.

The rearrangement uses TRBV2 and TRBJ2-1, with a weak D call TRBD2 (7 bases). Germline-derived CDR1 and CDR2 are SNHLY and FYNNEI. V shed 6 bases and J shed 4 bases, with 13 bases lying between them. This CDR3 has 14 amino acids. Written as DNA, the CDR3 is TGTGCCAGCAGGAAGGGGGGGGCTTACAATGAGCAGTTCTTC. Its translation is CASRKGGAYNEQFF.

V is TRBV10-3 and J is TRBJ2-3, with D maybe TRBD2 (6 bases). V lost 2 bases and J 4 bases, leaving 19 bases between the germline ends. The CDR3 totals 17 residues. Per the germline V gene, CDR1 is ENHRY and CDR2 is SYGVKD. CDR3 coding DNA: TGTGCCATCAGTGAGCATCGACTAGGGCGCACGGCAGATACGCAGTATTTT. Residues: CAISEHRLGRTADTQYF.

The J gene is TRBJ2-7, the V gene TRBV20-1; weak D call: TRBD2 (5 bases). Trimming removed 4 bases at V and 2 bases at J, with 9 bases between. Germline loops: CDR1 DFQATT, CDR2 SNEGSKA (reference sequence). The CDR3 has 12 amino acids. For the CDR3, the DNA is TGCAGTGCTACGGCGGGTGCCTACGAGCAGTACTTC. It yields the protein CSATAGAYEQYF.

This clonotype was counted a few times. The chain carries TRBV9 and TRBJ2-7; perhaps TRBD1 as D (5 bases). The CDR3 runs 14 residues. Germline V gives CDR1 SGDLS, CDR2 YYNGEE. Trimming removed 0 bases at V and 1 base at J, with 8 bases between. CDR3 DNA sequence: TGTGCCAGCAGCGTAGGGGCAGGGTCCTACGAGCAGTACTTC. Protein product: CASSVGAGSYEQYF.

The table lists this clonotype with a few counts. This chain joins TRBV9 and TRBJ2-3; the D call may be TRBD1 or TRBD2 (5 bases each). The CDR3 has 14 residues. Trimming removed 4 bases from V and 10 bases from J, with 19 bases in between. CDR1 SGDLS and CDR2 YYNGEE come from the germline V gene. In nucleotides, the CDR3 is TGTGCCAGCAGCCAAGGGGACCCCCAATTACCGCAGTATTTT. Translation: CASSQGDPQLPQYF.

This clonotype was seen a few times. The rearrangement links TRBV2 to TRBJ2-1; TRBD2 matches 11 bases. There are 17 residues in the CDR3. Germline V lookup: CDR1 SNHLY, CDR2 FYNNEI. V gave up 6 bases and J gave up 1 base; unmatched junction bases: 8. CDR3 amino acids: CASRDGGLAVSYNEQFF. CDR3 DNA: TGTGCCAGCAGGGACGGGGGACTAGCGGTTTCCTACAATGAGCAGTTCTTC.

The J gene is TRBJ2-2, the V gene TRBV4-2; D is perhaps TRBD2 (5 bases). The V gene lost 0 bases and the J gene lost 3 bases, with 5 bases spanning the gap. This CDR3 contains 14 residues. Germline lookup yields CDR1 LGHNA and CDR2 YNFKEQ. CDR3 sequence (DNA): TGTGCCAGCAGCCAAGAGGGAGACACCGGGGAGCTGTTTTTT. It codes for CASSQEGDTGELFF.

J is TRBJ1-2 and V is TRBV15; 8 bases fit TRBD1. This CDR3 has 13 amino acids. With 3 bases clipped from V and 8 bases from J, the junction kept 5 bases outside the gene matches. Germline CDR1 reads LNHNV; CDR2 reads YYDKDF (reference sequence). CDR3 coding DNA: TGTGCCACCAGCAGGGACAGGGTTGGCGGCTACACCTTC. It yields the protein CATSRDRVGGYTF.

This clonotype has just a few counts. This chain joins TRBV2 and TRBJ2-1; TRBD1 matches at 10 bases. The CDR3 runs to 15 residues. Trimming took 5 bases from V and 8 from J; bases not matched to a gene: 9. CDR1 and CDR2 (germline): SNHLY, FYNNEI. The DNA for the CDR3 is TGTGCCAGCAGTACCGACAGGGGGCGCAGCTATGAGCAGTTCTTC. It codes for CASSTDRGRSYEQFF.

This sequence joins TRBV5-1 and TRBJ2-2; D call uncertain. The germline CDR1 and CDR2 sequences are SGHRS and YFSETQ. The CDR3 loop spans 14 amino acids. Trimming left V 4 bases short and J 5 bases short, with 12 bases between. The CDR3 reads CASSPKVRTGELFF. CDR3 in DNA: TGCGCCAGCAGCCCCAAGGTTCGGACCGGGGAGCTGTTTTTT.

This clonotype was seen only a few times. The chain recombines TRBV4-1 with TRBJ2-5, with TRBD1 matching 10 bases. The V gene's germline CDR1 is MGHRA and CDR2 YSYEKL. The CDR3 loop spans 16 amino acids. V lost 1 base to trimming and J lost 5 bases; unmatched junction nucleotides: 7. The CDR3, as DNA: TGCGCCAGCAGCCAAGGTTTGGGGACAGGGGTGGAGACCCAGTACTTC. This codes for CASSQGLGTGVETQYF.